This is a list of T cell receptor beta chains from one sample in a study of blood T cells in healthy people across ages. TCRdb reprocessed the 5' RACE reads via MiXCR and lists one record per CDR3 protein. The profile shows approximately 1,000,000 distinct CDR3 sequences, 30% to 40% of them singletons. Sequenced sample: blood. All receptors come from a man aged 18 to 29 in good health. Both conserved end residues are part of each CDR3. A D gene is named only where the DNA matches it firmly. Size tells how often a clone was seen (once, few, many) or the class of an expanded clone, and some rows leave it out.

clone_size	v_call	d_call	j_call	cdr3_nt	cdr3_aa
.	TRBV9	.	TRBJ2-5	TGTGCCAGCAGCGTTAGTCCATACCAAGAGACCCAGTACTTC	CASSVSPYQETQYF
.	TRBV4-3	.	TRBJ1-2	TGCGCCAGCATCCAAGAAGTAAGACAGTTCTATGGCTACACCTTC	CASIQEVRQFYGYTF
few	TRBV20-1	.	TRBJ2-3	TGCAGTGCTAGAGATGGGGGCTGGACTACGCAGTATTTT	CSARDGGWTTQYF
.	TRBV7-2	.	TRBJ2-2	TGTGCCAGCAAGAGCACCGGGGAGCTGTTTTTT	CASKSTGELFF
.	TRBV6-2/TRBV6-3	TRBD1	TRBJ2-7	TGTGCCAACAACCGGGACAGGGTGGATGAGCAGTACTTC	CANNRDRVDEQYF
few	TRBV14	.	TRBJ2-3	TGTGCCAGCAGCCAATCTTGGGCTAGCACAGATACGCAGTATTTT	CASSQSWASTDTQYF
.	TRBV20-1	.	TRBJ2-5	TGCAGTGCTAATCCCCAGCAAGAGACCCAGTACTTC	CSANPQQETQYF
.	TRBV10-3	TRBD2	TRBJ2-1	TGTGCCATCAGAGGAGGCGGGGGACCAGACAATGAGCAGTTCTTC	CAIRGGGGPDNEQFF
few	TRBV27	TRBD1	TRBJ2-6	TGTGCCAGCAGTTTATCCAGGGGGCCTGGGGCCAACGTCCTGACTTTC	CASSLSRGPGANVLTF
.	TRBV12-3/TRBV12-4	.	TRBJ2-7	TGTGCCAGCAGTCTACGCGAGGGGTCCGGGCAGTACTTC	CASSLREGSGQYF
.	TRBV20-1	.	TRBJ1-2	TGCAGTGCTACGGACAGTAACTATGGCTACACCTTC	CSATDSNYGYTF
.	TRBV2	TRBD1	TRBJ1-2	TGTGCCAGCAGTGAGCGGGACAGGTCTGGTGCTGGCTACACCTTC	CASSERDRSGAGYTF
few	TRBV12-3/TRBV12-4	.	TRBJ1-5	TGTGCCAGCAGTCCAAACGGACAAACGGATCAGCCCCAGCATTTT	CASSPNGQTDQPQHF
.	TRBV30	.	TRBJ1-1	TGTGCCTGGTCCAGCGGGGGCCAGCCGGAAGCTTTCTTT	CAWSSGGQPEAFF
.	TRBV4-3	.	TRBJ2-2	TGCGCCAGCAGCCAAAGTTCGGTCGGGGTCACCGGGGAGCTGTTTTTT	CASSQSSVGVTGELFF
few	TRBV9	TRBD2	TRBJ2-3	TGTGCCAGCAGCGCTGGACTAGCTTTAGCAGATACGCAGTATTTT	CASSAGLALADTQYF
.	TRBV12-3/TRBV12-4	TRBD2	TRBJ2-3	TGTGCCAGCATGTCGGCTAGCGGGGATACGCAGTATTTT	CASMSASGDTQYF
.	TRBV12-3/TRBV12-4	TRBD1	TRBJ2-7	TGTGCCAGCAGTTTAGGGGGACAGGGCCCCTACGAGCAGTACTTC	CASSLGGQGPYEQYF
few	TRBV7-2	.	TRBJ2-1	TGTGCCAGCAGCTTCACGGGGGGCCCCTACAATGAGCAGTTCTTC	CASSFTGGPYNEQFF
few	TRBV12-3/TRBV12-4	.	TRBJ2-2	TGTGCCAGCAGTCCGTTGACCCAGGGGACCGGGGAGCTGTTTTTT	CASSPLTQGTGELFF
few	TRBV9	.	TRBJ1-2	TGTGCCAGCAGCCCACCGGGGTTCGGGGGAGGAGCATTCTATGGCTACACCTTC	CASSPPGFGGGAFYGYTF
.	TRBV4-3	.	TRBJ2-2	TGCGCCAGCAGCCAGTCCGGGACGTCGAACACCGGGGAGCTGTTTTTT	CASSQSGTSNTGELFF
few	TRBV12-3/TRBV12-4	.	TRBJ2-1	TGTGCCAGCAGGAACCGACACGAGCAGTTCTTC	CASRNRHEQFF
.	TRBV13	.	TRBJ1-2	TGTGCCAGCAGCTTAGGTTTTCGGAGCCGCTTGAGCCACACCTTC	CASSLGFRSRLSHTF
few	TRBV6-5	TRBD2	TRBJ2-3	TGTGCCAGCAGTTACGCTTATAGGACTAGCGGGGGGGCAGATACGCAGTATTTT	CASSYAYRTSGGADTQYF
few	TRBV29-1	.	TRBJ2-3	TGCAGCGTGAGAGCCTGGGGTACAGATACGCAGTATTTT	CSVRAWGTDTQYF
few	TRBV29-1	.	TRBJ1-4	TGCAGCGTTGAGGTCGTTGCGTCGGAAAAACTGTTTTTT	CSVEVVASEKLFF
many	TRBV20-1	TRBD1	TRBJ2-7	TGCAGTGCTAGGGGCACGACAGGGGGGGATTCCTACGAGCAGTACTTC	CSARGTTGGDSYEQYF
few	TRBV6-2/TRBV6-3	.	TRBJ1-1	TGTGCCAGCCTAAACAGGGTCTCTGAAGCTTTCTTT	CASLNRVSEAFF
few	TRBV7-4	.	TRBJ1-2	TGTGCCAGCAGCTTAGTACTCGAGGGAATCTATGGCTACACCTTC	CASSLVLEGIYGYTF
.	TRBV12-3/TRBV12-4	TRBD1	TRBJ1-2	TGTGCCAGCAGTTCAGGGGGGCCCTCTACTAACTATGGCTACACCTTC	CASSSGGPSTNYGYTF
.	TRBV3-1	.	TRBJ2-2	TGTGCCAGCCGGGCGGACTGGAACACCGGGGAGCTGTTTTTT	CASRADWNTGELFF
.	TRBV18	.	TRBJ1-1	TGTGCCAGCACGGGAACCATGAACACTGAAGCTTTCTTT	CASTGTMNTEAFF
.	TRBV4-3	.	TRBJ1-3	TGCGCCAGCAGCCAAGATTACAGCACTGGAAACACCATATATTTT	CASSQDYSTGNTIYF
many	TRBV10-3	.	TRBJ1-2	TGTGCCATCAGTGGGCTTCCGGGTTCTAACTATGGCTACACCTTC	CAISGLPGSNYGYTF
few	TRBV4-1	.	TRBJ1-4	TGCGCCAGCAGCCAAGATCGGACGAGTGAAAAACTGTTTTTT	CASSQDRTSEKLFF
.	TRBV5-1	.	TRBJ2-2	TGCGCCAGCAGCTTCGACGGTAACACCGGGGAGCTGTTTTTT	CASSFDGNTGELFF
.	TRBV11-2	.	TRBJ2-7	TGTGCCTGCAGCTATAGCGCCAATGAGCAGTACTTC	CACSYSANEQYF
.	TRBV30	TRBD1	TRBJ1-1	TGTGCCTGGAGTCTTTACAGGGGGCAAATCACTGAAGCTTTCTTT	CAWSLYRGQITEAFF
.	TRBV5-1	.	TRBJ2-3	TGCGCCAGCAGCTTGGGGGAATTTCGAGATACGCAGTATTTT	CASSLGEFRDTQYF
many	TRBV12-3/TRBV12-4	TRBD1	TRBJ2-5	TGTGCCAGCAGTTTAGGGACAGGAGAGACCCAGTACTTC	CASSLGTGETQYF
few	TRBV20-1	.	TRBJ2-3	TGCAGTGCTAGAGATAGGCGTATCAGCACAGATACGCAGTATTTT	CSARDRRISTDTQYF
few	TRBV6-1	.	TRBJ2-7	TGTGCCAGCACAGAAAGCAGGGGCTACGAGCAGTACTTC	CASTESRGYEQYF
.	TRBV20-1	.	TRBJ2-1	TGCAGTGCTAGAGAGGCCAGGGCGTCTTGGAACAATGAGCAGTTCTTC	CSAREARASWNNEQFF
few	TRBV6-2/TRBV6-3	.	TRBJ2-7	TGTGCCAGCAGCTTCAGGACGGACAGCTCCTACGAGCAGTACTTC	CASSFRTDSSYEQYF